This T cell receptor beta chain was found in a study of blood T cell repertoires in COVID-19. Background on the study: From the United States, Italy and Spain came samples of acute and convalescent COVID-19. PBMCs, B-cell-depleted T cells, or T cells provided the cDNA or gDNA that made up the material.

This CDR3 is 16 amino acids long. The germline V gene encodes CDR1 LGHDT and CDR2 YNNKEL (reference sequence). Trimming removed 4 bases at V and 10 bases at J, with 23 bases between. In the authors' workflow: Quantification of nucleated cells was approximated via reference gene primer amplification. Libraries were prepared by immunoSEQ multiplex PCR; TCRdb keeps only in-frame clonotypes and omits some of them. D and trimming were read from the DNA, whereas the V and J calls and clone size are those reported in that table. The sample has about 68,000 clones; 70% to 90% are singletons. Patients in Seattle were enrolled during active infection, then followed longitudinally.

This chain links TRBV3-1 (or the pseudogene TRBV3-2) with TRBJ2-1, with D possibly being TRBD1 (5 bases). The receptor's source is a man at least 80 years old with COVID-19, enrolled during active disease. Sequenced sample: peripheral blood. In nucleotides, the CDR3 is TGTGCCAGCAGCCGAAGAGTAGGGGCGACCGCTGGGGAGCAGTTCTTC. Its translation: CASSRRVGATAGEQFF.